This TCR beta chain was obtained from a study of blood T cell repertoires in COVID-19. Germline CDR1 and CDR2: LNHDA and SQIVND (reference sequence). This CDR3 is built from 11 residues. Deletions cut 9 bases from V and 3 bases from J, with 8 bases between. Method: immunoSEQ multiplex PCR; TCRdb's copy keeps in-frame clones and lacks some. The table shows more than 350,000 clones, with around 87% occurring only once. The sequence was collected from a woman aged 25 to 45 with COVID-19, enrolled during active disease. The V call is TRBV19, the J call TRBJ1-1; D unresolved. What was sequenced was peripheral blood. The CDR3 protein is CASHGDTEAFF. The CDR3, as DNA: TGTGCCAGCCACGGGGACACTGAAGCTTTCTTT.